This TCR beta chain comes out of a study of T cell repertoires in cytomegalovirus infection. Across the whole study: A matching HLA type, together with CMV infection, was signaled by public TCR beta signatures.

TCRdb re-analysed the reads in MiXCR, keeping a single row per CDR3 protein. Altogether 300,000 to 450,000 distinct CDR3 sequences are present, 15% to 20% being singletons, with the ten largest covering 8.7%. This clonotype appeared a few times. The antigen is unknown. Germline assignment: CDR1 SGHAT and CDR2 FQNNGV. The CDR3 sequence is 12 residues long. Trimming left V 0 bases short and J 7 bases short, with 5 bases between. Points from the study as a whole: Clonotypes of TCR beta that were HLA-C-restricted and CMV-specific dominated the ex vivo response. Using cumulative public TCR beta family frequency, the authors identified those who carried CMV together with the relevant HLA.

The source is a human donor in good health (CMV status not recorded). Some clones in this sample may be carry-over from other donors' samples. The sample comprised PBMCs. The rearrangement uses TRBV11-2 and TRBJ2-3; D is unclear. The CDR3 is CASSLESYTQYF. The DNA of the CDR3 is TGTGCCAGCAGCTTAGAGTCCTATACGCAGTATTTT.